The subject of this entry is one TCR beta chain. Antigen: not known. The treatment is: oral pan-JAK inhibitor, 5-10 mg twice daily. RNA extraction and reverse transcription yielded cDNA as sequencing template. Sequencing was performed with immunoSEQ multiplex PCR; in TCRdb, only in-frame clones are kept and a portion is missing. The sample shows 100,000 to 150,000 clones, around 63% of them seen only once. Trimming took off 0 bases at V and 0 bases at J, with 9 bases between the two ends. CDR1 MGHRA and CDR2 YSYEKL come from the germline V gene. The CDR3 has 15 residues. The data are from a study of CD8+ T cells in alopecia areata. Study as a whole: Treated individuals took tofacitinib by mouth, 5 to 10 mg twice daily. Affected scalp percentage determined the severity score of treated patients.

Study-level findings and limits: Only a single nonresponder existed, so baseline CD8+ expansion links stay unclear. The study also sequences resident alphabeta T cells of normal skin in scalp samples.

This TCR was sampled from a human donor with alopecia areata. The J gene is TRBJ2-7, the V gene TRBV4-1; D gene uncertain. Sample: CD4+ T cells sorted from blood, taken at week 4, from a patient treated with tofacitinib. The chain's CDR3 is CASSQDVMNSYEQYF. The CDR3 bases are TGCGCCAGCAGCCAAGATGTAATGAACTCCTACGAGCAGTACTTC.